This T cell receptor (beta chain) was recorded in a study of spatial heterogeneity in lung cancer. Study-wide results and caveats: Blood showed ubiquitous tumor TCRs more often at resection than at routine follow-up.

This clonotype was observed a handful of times. What it binds is not known. Because the library targeted alpha chains, this beta chain is an off-target read whose size means little. Time point indicated: sample taken at primary tumor resection. Sequencing covered unsorted whole RNA taken from tumor, nontumor lung or frozen PBMC. The CDR3 is made up of 15 amino acids. Trimming cost V 0 bases and J 4 bases; bases outside gene matches: 7. The germline V gene encodes CDR1 SGHNT and CDR2 YYREEE (reference sequence). Every cDNA TCR molecule received its own unique molecular identifier. TCRdb reprocessed the 5' RACE reads with MiXCR, giving one entry per CDR3 protein. The table shows about 3,300 distinct CDR3 sequences, with roughly 29% occurring only once.

The gene calls are TRBV5-4 and TRBJ2-7, with 7 nucleotides matching TRBD2. This receptor was obtained from a female donor with early-stage non-small cell lung cancer. Sequenced material: PBMCs, taken at surgery. The CDR3 DNA is TGTGCCAGCAGCTTGGATCCTAGCGGAAGATACGAGCAGTACGTC. This gives the protein CASSLDPSGRYEQYV.